A selection of T cell receptor beta chains follows, all from one sample in a study of control samples from healthy donors and cancer patients. The assay was immunoSEQ multiplex PCR, and TCRdb's table has in-frame clones only and misses some. The sample gives about 190,000 clones, 85% to 95% of which show up once; around 1.6% is in the top ten. Sequencing used blood. The source of these receptors is a man between 18 and 35 years old in good health. Each CDR3 is given with its conserved first and last residue. A D gene is named only where the DNA matches it firmly. The listing skips clone size in some rows; elsewhere it reads once, few, many or a size class.

CDR3 protein: CASSIKALPLNTGELFF
CDR3 DNA: TGTGCCAGTAGTATAAAGGCCCTACCCTTAAACACCGGGGAGCTGTTTTTT
clone size: -
J gene: TRBJ2-2
V gene: TRBV19
CDR3 length: 17
D gene: -

CDR3 protein: CASSATSGGSEEQYF
CDR3 DNA: TGTGCCAGCAGTGCCACTAGCGGGGGGTCAGAAGAGCAGTACTTC
clone size: -
J gene: TRBJ2-7
V gene: TRBV6-6
CDR3 length: 15
D gene: TRBD2

CDR3 protein: CASSPTYRDETEAFF
CDR3 DNA: TGTGCCAGTAGCCCGACTTACAGGGATGAAACTGAAGCTTTCTTT
clone size: -
J gene: TRBJ1-1
V gene: TRBV19
CDR3 length: 15
D gene: -

CDR3 protein: CASSLGHEQYF
CDR3 DNA: TGTGCCAGCAGCTTGGGCCACGAGCAGTACTTC
clone size: few
J gene: TRBJ2-7
V gene: TRBV5-4
CDR3 length: 11
D gene: -

CDR3 protein: CASSLQGNSNQPQHF
CDR3 DNA: TGTGCCAGCAGCTTACAGGGGAATAGCAATCAGCCCCAGCATTTT
clone size: -
J gene: TRBJ1-5
V gene: TRBV7-9
CDR3 length: 15
D gene: -

CDR3 protein: CASRRKTGNTEAFF
CDR3 DNA: TGTGCCAGCAGACGAAAGACGGGAAACACTGAAGCTTTCTTT
clone size: -
J gene: TRBJ1-1
V gene: TRBV28
CDR3 length: 14
D gene: -

CDR3 protein: CASRDWNTFNYGYTF
CDR3 DNA: TGTGCCAGCCGGGACTGGAACACCTTTAACTATGGCTACACCTTC
clone size: -
J gene: TRBJ1-2
V gene: TRBV19
CDR3 length: 15
D gene: -

CDR3 protein: CASSRAVRTDTQYF
CDR3 DNA: TGCGCCAGCAGCAGAGCAGTGCGGACAGATACGCAGTATTTT
clone size: -
J gene: TRBJ2-3
V gene: TRBV5-1
CDR3 length: 14
D gene: -

CDR3 protein: CASSLERESYEQYF
CDR3 DNA: TGTGCCAGCAGCTTAGAAAGGGAGTCCTACGAGCAGTACTTC
clone size: -
J gene: TRBJ2-7
V gene: TRBV7-6
CDR3 length: 14
D gene: -

CDR3 protein: CASSRRGAQETQYF
CDR3 DNA: TGTGCCAGCAGCCGGCGGGGGGCCCAAGAGACCCAGTACTTC
clone size: -
J gene: TRBJ2-5
V gene: TRBV3-1/TRBV3-2
CDR3 length: 14
D gene: TRBD2